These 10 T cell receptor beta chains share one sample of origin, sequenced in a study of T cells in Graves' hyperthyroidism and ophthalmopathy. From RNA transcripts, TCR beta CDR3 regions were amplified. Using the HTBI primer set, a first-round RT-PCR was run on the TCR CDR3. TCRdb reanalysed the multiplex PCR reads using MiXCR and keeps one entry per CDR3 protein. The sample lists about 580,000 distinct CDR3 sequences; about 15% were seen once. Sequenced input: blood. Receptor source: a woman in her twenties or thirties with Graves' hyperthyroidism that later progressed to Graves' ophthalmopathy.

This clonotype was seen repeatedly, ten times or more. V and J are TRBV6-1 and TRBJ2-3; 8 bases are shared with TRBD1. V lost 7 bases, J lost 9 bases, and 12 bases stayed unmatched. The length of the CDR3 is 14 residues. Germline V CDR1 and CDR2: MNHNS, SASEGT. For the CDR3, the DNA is TGTGCCAGCACCCCCCCCGGACAGGGAGACACGCAGTATTTT. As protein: CASTPPGQGDTQYF.

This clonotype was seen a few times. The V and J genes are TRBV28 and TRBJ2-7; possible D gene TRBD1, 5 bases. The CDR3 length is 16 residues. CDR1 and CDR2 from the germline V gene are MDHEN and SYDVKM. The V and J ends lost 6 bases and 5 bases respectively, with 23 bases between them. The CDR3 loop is CASSSTGGRVRDEQYF. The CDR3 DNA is TGTGCCAGCAGCTCCACCGGTGGCAGGGTCAGGGACGAGCAGTACTTC.

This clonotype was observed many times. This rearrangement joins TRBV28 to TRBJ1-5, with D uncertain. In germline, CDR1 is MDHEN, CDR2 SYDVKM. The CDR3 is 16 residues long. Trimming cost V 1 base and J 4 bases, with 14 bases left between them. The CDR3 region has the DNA TGTGCCAGCAGTTTATACAGCGCAGGTTCTAATCAGCCCCAGCATTTT. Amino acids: CASSLYSAGSNQPQHF.

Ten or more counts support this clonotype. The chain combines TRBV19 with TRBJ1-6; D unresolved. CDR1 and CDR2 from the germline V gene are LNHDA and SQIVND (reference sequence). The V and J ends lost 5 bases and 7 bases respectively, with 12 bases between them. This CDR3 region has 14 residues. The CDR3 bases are TGTGCCAGTAGTGCCGATGGTCGGAATTCACCCCTCCACTTT. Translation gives CASSADGRNSPLHF. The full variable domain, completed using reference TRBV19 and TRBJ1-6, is DGGITQSPKYLFRKEGQNVTLSCEQNLNHDAMYWYRQDPGQGLRLIYYSQIVNDFQKGDIAEGYSVSREKKESFPLTVTSAQKNPTAFYLCASSADGRNSPLHFGNGTRLTVT.

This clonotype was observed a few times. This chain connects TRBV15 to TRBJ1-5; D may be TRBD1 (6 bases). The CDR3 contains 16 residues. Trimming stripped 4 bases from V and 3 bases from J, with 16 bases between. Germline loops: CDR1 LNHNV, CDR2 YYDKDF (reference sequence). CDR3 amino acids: CATSNDFGQTNQPQHF. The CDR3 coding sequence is TGTGCCACCAGCAATGATTTTGGACAGACCAATCAGCCCCAGCATTTT.

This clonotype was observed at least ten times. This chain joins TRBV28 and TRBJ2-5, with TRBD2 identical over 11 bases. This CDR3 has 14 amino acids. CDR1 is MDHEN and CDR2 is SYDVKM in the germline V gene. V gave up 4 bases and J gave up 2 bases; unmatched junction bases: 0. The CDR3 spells CASSWTSGQETQYF. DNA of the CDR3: TGTGCCAGCAGTTGGACTAGCGGGCAAGAGACCCAGTACTTC.

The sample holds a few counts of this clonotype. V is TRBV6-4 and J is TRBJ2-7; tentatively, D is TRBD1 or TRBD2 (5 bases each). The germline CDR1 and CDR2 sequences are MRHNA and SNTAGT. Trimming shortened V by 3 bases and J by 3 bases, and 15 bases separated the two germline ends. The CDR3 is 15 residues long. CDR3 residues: CASSESGATRYEQYF. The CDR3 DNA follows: TGTGCCAGCAGTGAGTCCGGGGCTACCCGCTACGAGCAGTACTTC.

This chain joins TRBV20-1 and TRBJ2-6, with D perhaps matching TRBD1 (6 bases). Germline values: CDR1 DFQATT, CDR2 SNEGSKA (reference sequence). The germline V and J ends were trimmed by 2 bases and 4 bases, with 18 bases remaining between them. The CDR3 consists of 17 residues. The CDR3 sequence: CSARPRTELQGANVLTF. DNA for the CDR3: TGCAGTGCTAGACCGCGGACAGAACTGCAAGGGGCCAACGTCCTGACTTTC.

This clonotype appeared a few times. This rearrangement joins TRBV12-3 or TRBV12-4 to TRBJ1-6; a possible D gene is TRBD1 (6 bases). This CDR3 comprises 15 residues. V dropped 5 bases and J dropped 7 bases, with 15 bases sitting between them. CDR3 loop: CASSPLDRRNSPLHF. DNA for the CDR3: TGTGCCAGCAGTCCACTAGACAGGCGAAATTCACCCCTCCACTTT.

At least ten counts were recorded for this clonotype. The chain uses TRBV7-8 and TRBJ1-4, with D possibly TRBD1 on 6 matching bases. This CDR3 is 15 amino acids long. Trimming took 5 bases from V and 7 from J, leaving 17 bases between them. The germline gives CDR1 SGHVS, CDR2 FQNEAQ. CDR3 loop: CASSARTAGGEKLFF. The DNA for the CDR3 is TGTGCCAGCAGCGCCCGGACAGCCGGAGGTGAAAAACTGTTTTTT.